These T cell receptor beta chains were read from a single sample in a study of T cell responses to AZD1222 COVID-19 vaccine. TCRdb keeps only in-frame clones here, not all; method: immunoSEQ multiplex PCR. The sample carries 95,000 to 100,000 clones, roughly nine tenths recorded once. The source material was peripheral blood, sampled on day 0 of AZD1222 vaccination. The receptor set was obtained from an adult in good health. CDR3s include the opening cysteine and the closing phenylalanine or tryptophan. Fields, in order: V gene, D gene, clone size, CDR3 length, J gene, CDR3 protein, CDR3 DNA. The D gene is left open where the match is weak. Not all rows give a size; the values are once, few, many and, for expanded clones, a class.

V gene: TRBV4-1
D gene: TRBD1
clone size: NA
CDR3 length: 16
J gene: TRBJ2-7
CDR3 protein: CASSQAWGQGFHEQYF
CDR3 DNA: TGCGCCAGCAGCCAAGCGTGGGGACAGGGTTTTCACGAGCAGTACTTC

V gene: TRBV10-3
D gene: NA
clone size: NA
CDR3 length: 17
J gene: TRBJ2-3
CDR3 protein: CAISETLRGGSTDTQYF
CDR3 DNA: TGTGCCATCAGTGAGACCCTCCGAGGGGGGAGCACAGATACGCAGTATTTT

V gene: TRBV11-1
D gene: TRBD2
clone size: NA
CDR3 length: 16
J gene: TRBJ2-1
CDR3 protein: CASSLRASGIYNEQFF
CDR3 DNA: TGTGCCAGCAGCTTACGGGCTAGCGGGATCTACAATGAGCAGTTCTTC

V gene: TRBV4-1
D gene: NA
clone size: NA
CDR3 length: 12
J gene: TRBJ1-2
CDR3 protein: CASSQKGYGYTF
CDR3 DNA: TGCGCCAGCAGCCAAAAGGGGTATGGCTACACCTTT

V gene: TRBV7-2
D gene: NA
clone size: NA
CDR3 length: 17
J gene: TRBJ2-6
CDR3 protein: CASRSSTLRGEANVLTF
CDR3 DNA: TGTGCCAGCCGCAGCAGCACTCTCCGCGGAGAGGCCAACGTCCTGACTTTC

V gene: TRBV19
D gene: NA
clone size: NA
CDR3 length: 16
J gene: TRBJ2-1
CDR3 protein: CASKVGEAFSYNEQFF
CDR3 DNA: TGTGCCAGTAAAGTAGGGGAGGCGTTTTCCTACAATGAGCAGTTCTTC

V gene: TRBV6-5
D gene: NA
clone size: NA
CDR3 length: 14
J gene: TRBJ1-1
CDR3 protein: CASSPPQGRTEAFF
CDR3 DNA: TGTGCCAGCAGTCCTCCCCAGGGTCGCACTGAAGCTTTCTTT

V gene: TRBV27
D gene: NA
clone size: once
CDR3 length: 13
J gene: TRBJ2-1
CDR3 protein: CAIHRDLGNEQFF
CDR3 DNA: TGTGCCATACACAGGGATTTGGGGAATGAGCAGTTCTTC

V gene: TRBV12-5
D gene: TRBD2
clone size: NA
CDR3 length: 14
J gene: TRBJ2-1
CDR3 protein: CASVPGGFVGEQFF
CDR3 DNA: TGTGCTAGTGTCCCCGGGGGGTTTGTAGGTGAGCAGTTCTTC

V gene: TRBV18
D gene: NA
clone size: NA
CDR3 length: 15
J gene: TRBJ1-4
CDR3 protein: CASSPQGGRGEKLFF
CDR3 DNA: TGTGCCAGCTCACCACAGGGGGGGAGAGGAGAAAAACTGTTTTTT

V gene: TRBV7-2
D gene: NA
clone size: few
CDR3 length: 14
J gene: TRBJ2-1
CDR3 protein: CASSHTIGGFEQFF
CDR3 DNA: TGTGCCAGCAGTCACACCATAGGCGGGTTTGAGCAGTTCTTC

V gene: TRBV28
D gene: NA
clone size: NA
CDR3 length: 11
J gene: TRBJ2-5
CDR3 protein: CASTRTETQYF
CDR3 DNA: TGTGCCAGCACCCGGACGGAGACCCAGTACTTC

V gene: TRBV7-9
D gene: TRBD2
clone size: NA
CDR3 length: 17
J gene: TRBJ2-7
CDR3 protein: CASSLGGLAGGNNEQYF
CDR3 DNA: TGTGCCAGCAGCTTAGGGGGACTAGCGGGAGGAAATAACGAGCAGTACTTC

V gene: TRBV9
D gene: NA
clone size: NA
CDR3 length: 14
J gene: TRBJ1-6
CDR3 protein: CASNEDRFNSPLHF
CDR3 DNA: TGTGCCAGCAATGAAGACAGATTTAATTCACCCCTCCACTTT

V gene: TRBV4-1
D gene: TRBD1
clone size: NA
CDR3 length: 16
J gene: TRBJ1-2
CDR3 protein: CASSLQTGALNYGYTF
CDR3 DNA: TGCGCCAGCAGCCTACAAACAGGGGCTCTTAACTATGGCTACACCTTC

V gene: TRBV2
D gene: NA
clone size: once
CDR3 length: 14
J gene: TRBJ1-5
CDR3 protein: CASSGRSSNQPQHF
CDR3 DNA: TGTGCCAGCAGTGGTCGGAGTAGCAATCAGCCCCAGCATTTT

V gene: TRBV7-9
D gene: NA
clone size: NA
CDR3 length: 12
J gene: TRBJ2-3
CDR3 protein: CASSPSTDTQYF
CDR3 DNA: TGTGCCAGCAGCCCTAGCACAGATACGCAGTATTTT

V gene: TRBV7-3
D gene: NA
clone size: NA
CDR3 length: 14
J gene: TRBJ1-1
CDR3 protein: CASSLIGGGAEAFF
CDR3 DNA: TGTGCCAGCAGCCTAATTGGGGGTGGCGCTGAAGCTTTCTTT

V gene: TRBV3-1/TRBV3-2
D gene: NA
clone size: once
CDR3 length: 12
J gene: TRBJ1-2
CDR3 protein: CASSTNQRGYTF
CDR3 DNA: TGTGCCAGCAGCACCAACCAACGAGGCTACACCTTC

V gene: TRBV30
D gene: NA
clone size: NA
CDR3 length: 14
J gene: TRBJ1-1
CDR3 protein: CAWSHRELHTEAFF
CDR3 DNA: TGTGCCTGGAGTCACAGGGAATTGCACACTGAAGCTTTCTTT

V gene: TRBV7-2
D gene: NA
clone size: NA
CDR3 length: 15
J gene: TRBJ2-7
CDR3 protein: CASSLANRQVYEQYF
CDR3 DNA: TGTGCCAGCAGCTTAGCAAACCGGCAGGTCTACGAGCAGTACTTC

V gene: TRBV28
D gene: TRBD2
clone size: NA
CDR3 length: 12
J gene: TRBJ2-1
CDR3 protein: CASSSSGREQFF
CDR3 DNA: TGTGCCAGCAGTTCTAGCGGGAGGGAGCAGTTCTTC

V gene: TRBV6-5
D gene: TRBD1
clone size: NA
CDR3 length: 16
J gene: TRBJ1-2
CDR3 protein: CASSYSTGQGTYGYTF
CDR3 DNA: TGTGCCAGCAGTTACTCGACGGGACAGGGGACCTATGGCTACACCTTC